These 25 T cell receptor beta chains were all obtained from the same sample, sequenced in a study of identical twins. One entry per CDR3 protein results from TCRdb running MiXCR on the 5' RACE reads. The table records some 240,000 distinct CDR3 sequences, 10% to 13% of them present only once. Source material: memory T cells sorted from blood. These receptors were taken from a man between 45 and 60 years old in good health.

At least ten counts were recorded for this clonotype. The chain carries TRBV4-3 and TRBJ2-2; TRBD2 is a possible D gene (6 bases). CDR3 length equals 15 residues. Trimming took off 2 bases at V and 10 bases at J, with 17 bases between the two ends. Germline assignment: CDR1 LGHNA and CDR2 YSLEER. The CDR3, as DNA: TGCGCCAGCAGCCAACGGGCCGGGAGTAACGCGGAGCTGTTTTTT. It translates to CASSQRAGSNAELFF.

This clonotype was observed many times. The V call is TRBV20-1, the J call TRBJ2-7, with 9 bases identical to TRBD2. Trimming at V came to 3 bases and at J to 5 bases, leaving 11 bases not matched to a gene. Germline V gene sequence: CDR1 DFQATT, CDR2 SNEGSKA (reference sequence). This CDR3 contains 15 residues. The chain's CDR3 is CSARSSGTPPHEQYF. CDR3 bases: TGCAGTGCTAGGTCTAGCGGGACCCCCCCCCACGAGCAGTACTTC.

This clonotype was seen at least ten times. V gene TRBV29-1 combines with J gene TRBJ2-1; tentatively, D is TRBD1 (5 bases). Germline V gives CDR1 SQVTM, CDR2 ANQGSEA. This CDR3 comprises 12 residues. V lost 0 bases to trimming and J lost 12 bases, with 12 bases between them. The CDR3 DNA reads as TGCAGCGTTGAAGAAGGGGCCCTGGGGCAGTTCTTC. It specifies CSVEEGALGQFF.

This clonotype was recorded many times. The chain employs TRBV11-2 and TRBJ2-1; tentative D call: TRBD2 (5 bases). Germline V gene lookup returns CDR1 SGHAT and CDR2 FQNNGV. The V and J ends lost 3 bases and 0 bases respectively, with 6 bases between them. The CDR3 covers 14 residues. CDR3 amino acids: CASSFAGSYNEQFF. CDR3 sequence (DNA): TGTGCCAGCAGCTTCGCGGGCTCCTACAATGAGCAGTTCTTC.

The CDR3 reads CASSPREASSYNEQFF. CDR3 DNA sequence: TGTGCCAGCAGCCCCCGGGAAGCAAGCTCCTACAATGAGCAGTTCTTC. V is TRBV7-8 and J is TRBJ2-1; tentatively, D is TRBD2 (5 bases). The germline gives CDR1 SGHVS, CDR2 FQNEAQ. V was cut by 5 bases and J by 0 bases, with 14 bases left in between. The length of the CDR3 is 16 residues.

This clonotype was found many times. V and J are TRBV20-1 and TRBJ2-1, with 10 bases matching TRBD2. The V and J ends lost 1 base and 4 bases, in that order; junction bases with no gene match: 7. Germline lookup yields CDR1 DFQATT and CDR2 SNEGSKA (reference sequence). This CDR3 spans 16 amino acids. CDR3 in DNA: TGCAGTGCTAGAGGGATGCCTAGCGGGAGATACAATGAGCAGTTCTTC. It yields the protein CSARGMPSGRYNEQFF.

At least ten counts were recorded for this clonotype. The chain combines TRBV5-1 with TRBJ2-1; TRBD2 is a possible D gene (6 bases). Trimming cost V 5 bases and J 9 bases, with 15 bases left between them. Germline values: CDR1 SGHRS, CDR2 YFSETQ. The CDR3 contains 13 residues. CDR3 sequence: CASSNRERSEQFF. In DNA form, the CDR3 reads TGCGCCAGCAGTAACCGGGAGAGAAGTGAGCAGTTCTTC. The full variable domain, rest sourced from reference TRBV5-1 and TRBJ2-1, is KAGVTQTPRYLIKTRGQQVTLSCSPISGHRSVSWYQQTPGQGLQFLFEYFSETQRNKGNFPGRFSGRQFSNSRSEMNVSTLELGDSALYLCASSNRERSEQFFGPGTRLTVL.

This clonotype was counted ten times or more. The chain carries TRBV10-3 and TRBJ1-2; maybe TRBD1 (6 bases). The ends were cut back, 4 bases at V and 0 bases at J, with 9 bases in the middle. This CDR3 is built from 14 residues. Looked up from germline, CDR1 is ENHRY and CDR2 is SYGVKD. The CDR3 loop is CAISVTGANYGYTF. Here the CDR3 DNA reads TGTGCCATCAGTGTGACAGGAGCTAACTATGGCTACACCTTC.

This rearrangement joins TRBV12-3 or TRBV12-4 to TRBJ1-1; D is possibly TRBD1 (6 bases). This CDR3 comprises 14 residues. V lost 6 bases and J 6 bases, leaving 17 bases between the germline ends. The CDR3 is CASREGGEVSEAFF. As DNA, the CDR3 is TGTGCCAGCAGGGAAGGGGGGGAGGTCTCTGAAGCTTTCTTT.

In its sample, this clonotype was seen many times. The chain couples TRBV5-1 to TRBJ2-7; 12 nucleotides match TRBD2. The V gene's germline CDR1 is SGHRS and CDR2 YFSETQ. Trimming at V came to 0 bases and at J to 3 bases, leaving 10 bases not matched to a gene. The CDR3 has 18 residues. CDR3 in DNA: TGCGCCAGCAGCTTGGGGTCTGTGACTAGCGGGGGAAACTACGAGCAGTACTTC. Translation: CASSLGSVTSGGNYEQYF.

This clonotype was seen ten or more times. The V call is TRBV5-1, the J call TRBJ2-7, with 11 bases fitting TRBD1. V lost 7 bases, J lost 3 bases, and 6 bases stayed unmatched. Germline V gene sequence: CDR1 SGHRS, CDR2 YFSETQ. The CDR3 runs 14 residues. CDR3 nucleotides: TGCGCCAGCCAACGGGGGACAGGGGGCTACGAGCAGTACTTC. It encodes CASQRGTGGYEQYF.

V is TRBV15 and J is TRBJ1-1; D not resolved. Trimming shortened V by 5 bases and J by 0 bases, and 7 bases separated the two germline ends. CDR1 is LNHNV and CDR2 is YYDKDF in the germline V gene (reference sequence). This CDR3 contains 13 residues. The CDR3, as DNA: TGTGCCACCAGCCTAGAACTGAACACTGAAGCTTTCTTT. This gives the protein CATSLELNTEAFF.

This clonotype was observed a few times. The rearrangement joins TRBV28 to TRBJ1-5; D is undetermined. The CDR3 sequence is 15 residues long. The ends were cut back, 10 bases at V and 0 bases at J, with 16 bases in the middle. Germline lookup yields CDR1 MDHEN and CDR2 SYDVKM. CDR3 residues: CATLKEGSSNQPQHF. The DNA for the CDR3 is TGTGCCACCTTGAAGGAAGGGAGTAGCAATCAGCCCCAGCATTTT.

The chain employs TRBV6-2 or TRBV6-3 and TRBJ1-1; perhaps TRBD1 as D (5 bases). This CDR3 contains 14 residues. From germline, CDR1 is MNHEY and CDR2 SVGEGT. V dropped 6 bases and J dropped 9 bases, with 20 bases sitting between them. The CDR3 region is CASRLNSPGAKAFF. The CDR3 nucleotides read TGTGCCAGCAGGCTTAACTCTCCCGGGGCGAAAGCTTTCTTT.

A few counts support this clonotype. J is TRBJ1-1 and V is TRBV24-1; 8 bases line up with TRBD1. Unmatched junction bases numbered 5, after V lost 5 bases and J lost 4 bases. This CDR3 region has 14 residues. Germline-derived CDR1 and CDR2 are KGHDR and SFDVKD. CDR3 sequence reads: CATSATGGSTEAFF. The CDR3 DNA sequence: TGTGCCACCAGTGCTACAGGGGGTAGCACTGAAGCTTTCTTT.

The sample holds many counts of this clonotype. V usage is TRBV5-1 and J usage is TRBJ2-2; D unresolved. Trimming removed 0 bases from V and 1 base from J, with 7 bases in between. Germline CDR1 and CDR2: SGHRS and YFSETQ. The CDR3 is made up of 15 amino acids. In nucleotides, the CDR3 is TGCGCCAGCAGCTTGGACTGGGGGAACACCGGGGAGCTGTTTTTT. Residues: CASSLDWGNTGELFF.

In this sample, this clonotype turned up a few times. The gene calls are TRBV11-2 and TRBJ2-1; 9 nucleotides match TRBD2. This CDR3 region has 17 residues. Germline CDR1 reads SGHAT; CDR2 reads FQNNGV. V shed 3 bases, J shed 3 bases, and the junction held 9 bases outside the gene matches. The CDR3 region is CASSFSPAGGYYNEQFF. The CDR3 coding sequence is TGTGCCAGCAGCTTTAGTCCTGCGGGGGGGTACTACAATGAGCAGTTCTTC.

The chain uses TRBV19 and TRBJ1-4; D unclear. V was pared by 1 base and J by 4 bases, with 7 bases between. Germline CDR1 and CDR2: LNHDA and SQIVND (reference sequence). This CDR3 comprises 14 residues. The CDR3 nucleotides read TGTGCCAGTAGTATAGGGAGGTTTAATGAAAAACTGTTTTTT. Its protein product is CASSIGRFNEKLFF. Drawing the rest from reference TRBV19 and TRBJ1-4, the complete variable domain is DGGITQSPKYLFRKEGQNVTLSCEQNLNHDAMYWYRQDPGQGLRLIYYSQIVNDFQKGDIAEGYSVSREKKESFPLTVTSAQKNPTAFYLCASSIGRFNEKLFFGSGTQLSVL.

CDR3 sequence (DNA): TGTGCCATCAGTGCCGGGGGCGGCAATCAGCCCCAGCATTTT. Its translation: CAISAGGGNQPQHF. The rearrangement uses TRBV10-3 and TRBJ1-5, with D possibly matching TRBD1 (6 bases). V was clipped by 4 bases and J by 2 bases, with 9 bases between them. In germline, CDR1 is ENHRY, CDR2 SYGVKD. The CDR3 contains 14 residues.

This clonotype has more than one count but fewer than ten. V is TRBV12-3 or TRBV12-4 and J is TRBJ1-2; D is possibly TRBD1 (6 bases). V dropped 2 bases and J dropped 8 bases, with 12 bases sitting between them. CDR3 length: 13 residues. CDR3 loop: CASSLPGGAGYTF. CDR3 coding DNA: TGTGCCAGCAGTTTACCGGGGGGCGCAGGCTACACCTTC.

This clonotype was counted only a few times. This may stem from a read error, because a much larger clone lies one nucleotide away. This chain links TRBV7-2 with TRBJ1-2; D gene ambiguous. CDR3 length: 11 residues. Germline V gene data show CDR1 as SGHTA and CDR2 as FQGNSA. The CDR3 is CASSTNYGYPF. DNA for the CDR3: TGTGCCAGCAGCACCAACTATGGCTACCCCTTC.

This clonotype was counted ten times or more. The V call is TRBV29-1, the J call TRBJ2-5; 8 nucleotides match TRBD2. The CDR3 length is 12 residues. V shed 7 bases, J shed 5 bases, and the junction held 6 bases outside the gene matches. From germline, CDR1 is SQVTM and CDR2 ANQGSEA. CDR3 loop: CSDRTSRETQYF. In DNA, the CDR3 is TGCAGCGACCGGACTAGCCGCGAGACCCAGTACTTC.

The rearrangement joins TRBV4-1 to TRBJ2-5; either TRBD1 or TRBD2 may supply D (6 bases each). Trimming shortened V by 3 bases and J by 1 base, and 9 bases separated the two germline ends. Germline assignment: CDR1 MGHRA and CDR2 YSYEKL. This CDR3 is 14 amino acids long. The CDR3, as DNA: TGCGCCAGCAGCCAGGAGGGGGTCCAAGAGACCCAGTACTTC. Translating gives CASSQEGVQETQYF.

Ten or more counts support this clonotype. The chain carries TRBV18 and TRBJ1-6; unclear D gene. The CDR3 is 13 residues long. With 2 bases removed from V and 10 bases from J, the gap between germline ends came to 9 bases. The V gene's germline CDR1 is KGHSH and CDR2 LQKENI. The CDR3 sequence: CASSPGDRSPLHF. CDR3 DNA sequence: TGTGCCAGCTCACCAGGGGATCGCTCACCCCTCCACTTT.

V usage is TRBV7-2 and J usage is TRBJ2-1, with 10 positions matching TRBD2. V was clipped by 3 bases and J by 6 bases; unmatched bases: 5. This CDR3 has 15 residues. Germline loops: CDR1 SGHTA, CDR2 FQGNSA. The CDR3 region has the DNA TGTGCCAGCAGCTTCGGGGCTAGCGGGAGCAATGAGCAGTTCTTC. Protein sequence: CASSFGASGSNEQFF.